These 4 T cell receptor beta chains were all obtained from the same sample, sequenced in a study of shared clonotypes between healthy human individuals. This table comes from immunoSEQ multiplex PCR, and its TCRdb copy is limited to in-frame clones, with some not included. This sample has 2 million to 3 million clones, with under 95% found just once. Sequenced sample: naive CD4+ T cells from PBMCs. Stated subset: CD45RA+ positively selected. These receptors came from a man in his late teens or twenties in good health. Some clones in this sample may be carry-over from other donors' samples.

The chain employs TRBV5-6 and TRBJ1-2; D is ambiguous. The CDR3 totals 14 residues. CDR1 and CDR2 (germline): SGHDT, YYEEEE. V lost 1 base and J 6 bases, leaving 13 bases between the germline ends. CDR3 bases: TGTGCCAGCAGCTTGCTACAGCTGATGGATGGCTACACCTTC. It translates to CASSLLQLMDGYTF.

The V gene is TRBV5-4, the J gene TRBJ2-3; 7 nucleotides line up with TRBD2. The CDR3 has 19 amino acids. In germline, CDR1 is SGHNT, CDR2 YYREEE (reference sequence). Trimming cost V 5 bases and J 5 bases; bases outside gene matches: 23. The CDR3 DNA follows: TGTGCCAGCAGGTCGGGGCAGGTCCAGGGAGCGGGATTCAAAGATACGCAGTATTTT. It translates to CASRSGQVQGAGFKDTQYF.

The CDR3 nucleotides are TGTGCCAGTTTCTCAGGGTCCTCTGGAAACACCATATATTTT. Translation: CASFSGSSGNTIYF. The rearrangement uses TRBV19 and TRBJ1-3; D perhaps matches TRBD1 (5 bases). Germline lookup yields CDR1 LNHDA and CDR2 SQIVND (reference sequence). The CDR3 runs 14 residues. The germline V and J ends were trimmed by 8 bases and 0 bases, with 11 bases remaining between them.

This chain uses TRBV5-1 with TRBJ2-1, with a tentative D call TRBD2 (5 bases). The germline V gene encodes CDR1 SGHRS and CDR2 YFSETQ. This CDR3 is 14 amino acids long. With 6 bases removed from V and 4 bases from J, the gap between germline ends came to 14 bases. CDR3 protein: CASNFDYSYNEQFF. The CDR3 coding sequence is TGCGCCAGCAATTTCGACTATTCGTACAATGAGCAGTTCTTC.